The 22 T cell receptor beta chains listed next were all sequenced from one sample in a study of ipilimumab plus nivolumab after autologous stem cell transplantation. Profiling relied on immunoSEQ multiplex PCR, and the TCRdb table lists in-frame clones only, not all of them. The repertoire consists of roughly 3,000 clones, with 80% to 85% occurring once and the leading ten covering around 10%. Here the sequenced sample was PBMCs, taken in a trial of ipilimumab plus nivolumab as post-transplant consolidation. All receptors derive from a male donor with multiple myeloma.

In DNA form, the CDR3 reads TGTGCCAGCTCACCTAACCTACCTTCAGGGGGAGGCTACACCTTC. Translated: CASSPNLPSGGGYTF. This rearrangement joins TRBV18 to TRBJ1-2; 7 positions match TRBD1. This CDR3 is 15 amino acids long. V shed 3 bases and J 8 bases; nucleotides not matched to a gene: 12. The V gene's germline CDR1 is KGHSH and CDR2 LQKENI. Looking up the rest from reference TRBV18 and TRBJ1-2 gives the full variable domain: NAGVMQNPRHLVRRRGQEARLRCSPMKGHSHVYWYRQLPEEGLKFMVYLQKENIIDESGMPKERFSAEFPKEGPSILRIQQVVRGDSAAYFCASSPNLPSGGGYTFGSGTRLTVV.

V usage is TRBV5-1 and J usage is TRBJ2-2, with TRBD2 as a possible D gene (6 bases). The germline CDR1 and CDR2 sequences are SGHRS and YFSETQ. This CDR3 spans 14 amino acids. V was pared by 0 bases and J by 6 bases, with 9 bases between. DNA of the CDR3: TGCGCCAGCAGCTTGGTGGGGGGAGCCGGGGAGCTGTTTTTT. Encoded protein: CASSLVGGAGELFF.

The chain couples TRBV6-6 to TRBJ2-3; tentatively, D is TRBD2 (5 bases). Looked up from germline, CDR1 is MNHNY and CDR2 is SVGAGI (reference sequence). This CDR3 region has 12 residues. Trimming cost V 5 bases and J 6 bases, with 9 bases left between them. CDR3 coding DNA: TGTGCCAGCAGTGGGAGCGGCGATACGCAGTATTTT. This codes for CASSGSGDTQYF.

This chain joins TRBV4-2 and TRBJ1-1, with 8 bases identical to TRBD1. Trimming removed 4 bases from V and 5 bases from J; junction bases left unmatched: 6. In germline, CDR1 is LGHNA, CDR2 YNFKEQ. The CDR3 has 14 residues. CDR3 sequence: CASSPDRGGTEAFF. Written as DNA, the CDR3 is TGTGCCAGCAGCCCAGACAGGGGAGGGACTGAAGCTTTCTTT.

The chain couples TRBV7-2 to TRBJ2-2, with TRBD2 as a possible D gene (5 bases). The CDR3 runs 13 residues. In germline, CDR1 is SGHTA, CDR2 FQGNSA. V lost 2 bases to trimming and J lost 7 bases, with 8 bases between them. The CDR3 bases are TGTGCCAGCAGCTTACGGGGTTACGGGGAGCTGTTTTTT. It encodes CASSLRGYGELFF.

The V and J genes are TRBV7-3 and TRBJ2-3, with D perhaps TRBD2 (6 bases). Germline values: CDR1 SGHTA, CDR2 FQGTGA. Trimming left V 5 bases short and J 1 base short, with 16 bases between. The CDR3 length is 16 residues. CDR3 protein: CASSQTLGGGTDTQYF. The CDR3 nucleotides read TGTGCCAGCAGCCAAACATTAGGAGGGGGCACAGATACGCAGTATTTT.

V and J are TRBV25-1 and TRBJ1-1, with 7 bases identical to TRBD1. V trimming: 5 bases; J trimming: 1 base; junction bases outside the gene matches: 4. Germline V gene data show CDR1 as MGHDK and CDR2 as SYGVNS. This CDR3 spans 14 amino acids. CDR3 DNA sequence: TGTGCCAGCAGTTTCTCAGGGGGGAACACTGAAGCTTTCTTT. Protein: CASSFSGGNTEAFF.

The chain is built from TRBV10-3 and TRBJ2-2, with 12 bases identical to TRBD2. CDR3 length: 15 amino acids. The ends lost 6 bases at V and 7 bases at J; junction bases unmatched: 6. Germline assignment: CDR1 ENHRY and CDR2 SYGVKD. The CDR3 DNA reads as TGTGCCATCAGAGCTAGCGGGGGGGCCATCGGGGAGCTGTTTTTT. Amino acids: CAIRASGGAIGELFF.

V is TRBV5-1 and J is TRBJ2-3; D is unresolved. The CDR3 is 15 amino acids. V was clipped by 0 bases and J by 2 bases, with 10 bases between them. In germline, CDR1 is SGHRS, CDR2 YFSETQ. As DNA, the CDR3 is TGCGCCAGCAGCTTGGAAGCTCCCCCCACAGATACGCAGTATTTT. Its translation is CASSLEAPPTDTQYF.

V gene TRBV10-2 combines with J gene TRBJ2-1, with D possibly being TRBD1 (5 bases). Per germline, CDR1 WSHSY and CDR2 SAAADI. Deletions cut 4 bases from V and 2 bases from J, with 12 bases between. The CDR3 contains 15 residues. The CDR3 DNA reads as TGCGCCAGCAGTGGAGACAGCGAAACCTACAATGAGCAGTTCTTC. Its protein product is CASSGDSETYNEQFF.

J is TRBJ1-2 and V is TRBV29-1, with 12 bases aligning to TRBD1. This CDR3 region has 15 residues. The J segment lost 7 bases and the V segment lost 6 bases, leaving 12 bases of the junction unmatched. Germline CDR1 reads SQVTM; CDR2 reads ANQGSEA. The CDR3 DNA reads TGCAGCGTGAAACCGGGACAGGGGGCGGGTTTTGGCTACACCTTC. This codes for CSVKPGQGAGFGYTF.

As concerns this clone: The missing conserved phenylalanine or tryptophan at the end of this CDR3 makes a read error likely. It is unclear where the CDR3 begins or ends on the DNA, so no DNA is shown, and the CDR3 is as TCRdb lists it. This chain joins TRBV6-5 and TRBJ1-1. Termini included, the CDR3 measures 11 amino acids. The germline gives CDR1 MNHEY, CDR2 SVGAGI. The CDR3 loop is CASTLQGPPPL.

This clone appeared once. The chain links TRBV14 to TRBJ2-5; 10 bases match TRBD1. The germline V gene has CDR1 SGHDN and CDR2 FVKESK. V lost 3 bases, J lost 9 bases, and 4 bases stayed unmatched. This CDR3 has 13 amino acids. The CDR3 spells CASSQRDRGAQYF. The CDR3 DNA reads TGTGCCAGCAGCCAGCGGGACAGGGGTGCCCAGTACTTC.

This rearrangement joins TRBV9 to TRBJ2-7; 9 bases align to TRBD1. The J segment lost 11 bases and the V segment lost 4 bases, leaving 13 bases of the junction unmatched. This CDR3 spans 14 amino acids. Germline loops: CDR1 SGDLS, CDR2 YYNGEE. CDR3 sequence: CASSLTQDRGKEYF. Here the CDR3 DNA reads TGTGCCAGCAGCCTTACCCAGGACAGGGGTAAGGAGTACTTC.

V is TRBV7-8 and J is TRBJ1-2; D ambiguous. The CDR3 contains 13 residues. CDR1 is SGHVS, CDR2 FQNEAQ, per germline. V lost 1 base to trimming and J lost 8 bases, with 11 bases between them. The CDR3 protein is CASSLVWSNGYTF. As DNA, the CDR3 is TGTGCCAGCAGCTTAGTATGGTCGAACGGCTACACCTTC.

The chain carries TRBV27 and TRBJ1-2; D is perhaps TRBD1 (6 bases). CDR1 is MNHEY and CDR2 is SMNVEV in the germline V gene (reference sequence). V lost 2 bases, J lost 8 bases, and 15 bases lay in between. The CDR3 consists of 14 residues. CDR3 amino acids: CASSLGAGVVGYTF. CDR3 in DNA: TGTGCCAGCAGTTTAGGGGCAGGGGTCGTGGGCTACACCTTC.

V usage is TRBV6-1 and J usage is TRBJ1-4; D is perhaps TRBD1 (5 bases). Germline CDR1 and CDR2: MNHNS and SASEGT. The CDR3 has 16 residues. V lost 0 bases, J lost 4 bases, and 12 bases lay in between. The CDR3 spells CASSEAPQGRNEKLFF. The CDR3 region has the DNA TGTGCCAGCAGTGAAGCGCCTCAGGGCCGTAATGAAAAACTGTTTTTT.

For the CDR3, the DNA is TGTGCCAGTAGTACCTCTGCAACTAATGAAAAACTGTTTTTT. Translated, it gives CASSTSATNEKLFF. The V gene is TRBV19, the J gene TRBJ1-4; D gene unclear. V lost 4 bases to trimming and J lost 0 bases, with 6 bases between them. Germline CDR1 reads LNHDA; CDR2 reads SQIVND (reference sequence). The CDR3 totals 14 residues.

V is TRBV7-9 and J is TRBJ2-1; the D is unclear. CDR3 length: 13 amino acids. The germline V and J ends were trimmed by 1 base and 2 bases, with 3 bases remaining between them. In germline, CDR1 is SEHNR, CDR2 FQNEAQ (reference sequence). In DNA, the CDR3 is TGTGCCAGCAGCTTAGAGACCTACAATGAGCAGTTCTTC. Its protein product is CASSLETYNEQFF.

J is TRBJ2-5 and V is TRBV4-3; 10 nucleotides align to TRBD2. The better agreement between TRBJ2-7 and the DNA end casts doubt on the J call. The CDR3 covers 16 residues. The V gene's germline CDR1 is LGHNA and CDR2 YSLEER. CDR3 DNA: TGCGCCAGCAGCCAAGACCTGAGCGGGGGGGCCCACGAGCAGTACTTC. Its translation is CASSQDLSGGAHEQYF.

J is TRBJ2-1 and V is TRBV4-1; no definite D call. CDR3 size: 13 residues. Germline V gives CDR1 MGHRA, CDR2 YSYEKL. Deletions cut 4 bases from V and 2 bases from J, with 6 bases between. CDR3 region: CASSLTPYNEQFF. Written as DNA, the CDR3 is TGCGCCAGCAGCCTAACCCCCTACAATGAGCAGTTCTTC.

This chain connects TRBV14 to TRBJ2-1; 15 bases fit TRBD2. The CDR3 runs to 18 residues. Per the germline V gene, CDR1 is SGHDN and CDR2 is FVKESK. V lost 4 bases and J lost 6; bases outside the gene matches: 10. CDR3: CASSLKTGTSGGFNEQFF. The CDR3 region has the DNA TGTGCCAGCAGCCTTAAAACCGGGACTAGCGGGGGGTTCAATGAGCAGTTCTTC. Full variable domain (outside the CDR3, taken from reference TRBV14 and TRBJ2-1): EAGVTQFPSHSVIEKGQTVTLRCDPISGHDNLYWYRRVMGKEIKFLLHFVKESKQDESGMPNNRFLAERTGGTYSTLKVQPAELEDSGVYFCASSLKTGTSGGFNEQFFGPGTRLTVL.